Each of the 30 T cell receptor beta chains below was sequenced from the same sample in a study of immune characterization of retroperitoneal liposarcoma. From the PCR reads, TCRdb called clonotypes with MiXCR, one entry per CDR3 protein. This table has roughly 8,200 distinct CDR3 sequences, roughly two fifths appearing once. The sequenced sample was tumor tissue. The receptor source for this set is a male donor with retroperitoneal liposarcoma.

This clonotype was observed a handful of times. This chain connects TRBV6-1 to TRBJ2-1, with D perhaps TRBD1 or TRBD2 (5 bases each). The V gene's germline CDR1 is MNHNS and CDR2 SASEGT. V lost 0 bases, J lost 7 bases, and 19 bases lay in between. The CDR3 is 17 amino acids. Here the CDR3 DNA reads TGTGCCAGCAGTGAAGCGGCAGCGGACATAGGGGTGAATGAGCAGTTCTTC. It codes for CASSEAAADIGVNEQFF.

This clonotype is classed as medium-sized. The gene calls are TRBV6-6 and TRBJ2-1; D gene uncertain. The end of the DNA fits TRBJ2-7 better, so the J call may be wrong. Germline V lookup: CDR1 MNHNY, CDR2 SVGAGI (reference sequence). The CDR3 runs to 12 residues. CDR3 sequence reads: CASSQKFNEQYF. CDR3 bases: TGTGCCAGCAGTCAAAAGTTCAACGAGCAGTACTTC.

Remarks on this clonotype: Possible read error: a much larger clone is one base away. The rearrangement links TRBV7-4 to TRBJ2-5, with D uncertain. CDR1 is SGHVT and CDR2 is SQSDAQ in the germline V gene. This CDR3 has 13 residues. The CDR3 DNA is TGTGCCAGCAGCTTCGTGCAGCAAGTGACCCAGTACTTC. Translating it yields CASSFVQQVTQYF.

The chain uses TRBV10-3 and TRBJ2-1; TRBD1 or TRBD2 may be the D gene (7 bases each). Germline CDR1 reads ENHRY; CDR2 reads SYGVKD. This CDR3 is built from 14 residues. The ends were cut back, 7 bases at V and 9 bases at J, with 19 bases in the middle. CDR3 in amino acids: CAITQDQGEGEQFF. The CDR3 DNA sequence: TGTGCCATCACCCAGGACCAGGGGGAGGGTGAGCAGTTCTTC.

This clonotype was seen a few times. This sequence joins TRBV11-1 and TRBJ2-1; 9 positions agree with TRBD1. The J call could be wrong; TRBJ2-7 is a better fit for the DNA end. CDR1 and CDR2 (germline): SGHAT, FQDESV (reference sequence). CDR3 length equals 17 residues. The CDR3 DNA reads as TGTGCCAGCTCGAATAGAAAACAGGGGGCTCGCTACAATGAGCAGTACTTC. This gives the protein CASSNRKQGARYNEQYF.

In its sample, this clonotype was seen a few times. This rearrangement joins TRBV6-1 to TRBJ2-1; 7 bases fit TRBD2. CDR3 length: 14 residues. The trim removed 3 bases at V and 7 bases at J, leaving 6 bases unmatched. CDR1 and CDR2 from the germline V gene are MNHNS and SASEGT. The CDR3 coding sequence is TGTGCCAGCAGTGATCTAATGGGAGGGAATGAGCAGTTCTTC. Translation gives CASSDLMGGNEQFF.

This clonotype has only one observation. The chain couples TRBV12-3 or TRBV12-4 to TRBJ2-1, with D perhaps matching TRBD1 or TRBD2 (5 bases each). The DNA end is a closer match to TRBJ2-7, so the J assignment may be wrong. The CDR3 sequence is 15 residues long. CDR3 in amino acids: CASSPSGPFNYEQYF. CDR3 in DNA: TGTGCCAGCAGCCCCTCGGGGCCATTTAACTACGAGCAGTACTTC.

The genes are TRBV6-5 and TRBJ2-1, with a tentative D call TRBD2 (7 bases). In germline, CDR1 is MNHEY, CDR2 SVGAGI. This CDR3 region has 15 residues. Trimming took 5 bases from V and 6 from J, leaving 17 bases between them. The CDR3 region is CASSAGGAGGNEQFF. The CDR3 DNA reads as TGTGCCAGCAGTGCTGGGGGGGCCGGTGGCAATGAGCAGTTCTTC.

CDR3 DNA sequence: TGTGCCAGCAGTGGAAGGGCGCTGGGGGCCAACGTCCTGACTTTC. This translates into CASSGRALGANVLTF. The chain is built from TRBV6-2 or TRBV6-3 and TRBJ2-6; no reliable D call. The V gene lost 5 bases and the J gene lost 4 bases, with 12 bases spanning the gap. There are 15 residues in the CDR3. Germline lookup yields CDR1 MNHEY and CDR2 SVGEGT.

This clonotype was recorded many times. The chain employs TRBV27 and TRBJ2-1; TRBD1 matches 8 bases. Germline CDR1 reads MNHEY; CDR2 reads SMNVEV (reference sequence). V lost 6 bases to trimming and J lost 7 bases; unmatched junction nucleotides: 11. The CDR3 runs 15 residues. The CDR3 DNA is TGTGCCAGCAGCCTCGGGACAGGCATATCGAATGAGCAGTTCTTC. Protein: CASSLGTGISNEQFF.

The CDR3 region has the DNA TGTGCCAGCAGTCAGTCCGGGACAGGCTCCTACGAGCAGTACTTC. This encodes CASSQSGTGSYEQYF. The chain couples TRBV25-1 to TRBJ2-5, with TRBD1 identical over 8 bases. The DNA end is a closer match to TRBJ2-7, so the J assignment may be wrong. The CDR3 contains 15 residues. The V gene's germline CDR1 is MGHDK and CDR2 SYGVNS.

The CDR3 DNA reads as TGTGCCAGCAGACTAGGACTAGCGGGAGGCCCTTATGCAGATACGCAGTATTTT. Its protein product is CASRLGLAGGPYADTQYF. This rearrangement joins TRBV27 to TRBJ2-3; 14 bases are a match to TRBD2. The ends lost 6 bases at V and 4 bases at J; junction bases unmatched: 12. The germline gives CDR1 MNHEY, CDR2 SMNVEV (reference sequence). CDR3 length: 18 amino acids.

The CDR3 region is CASSESRLATYNEQFF. CDR3 in DNA: TGCGCCAGCAGTGAGTCAAGGCTAGCGACCTACAATGAGCAGTTCTTC. V and J are TRBV10-2 and TRBJ2-1, with D possibly matching TRBD2 (6 bases). Germline V gene data show CDR1 as WSHSY and CDR2 as SAAADI. This CDR3 contains 16 residues. The V end lost 0 bases, the J end lost 2 bases, and 11 bases lay between the germline ends.

This sequence joins TRBV6-6 and TRBJ2-7; tentatively, D is TRBD1 (5 bases). The CDR3 totals 14 residues. Germline V CDR1 and CDR2: MNHNY, SVGAGI (reference sequence). Trimming cost V 2 bases and J 1 base, with 9 bases left between them. CDR3 nucleotide sequence: TGTGCCAGCAGTTACAGGGGCCAGTCCTACGAGCAGTACTTC. It encodes CASSYRGQSYEQYF.

The genes are TRBV6-1 and TRBJ2-4, with D possibly being TRBD2 (5 bases). The J call is doubtful: the DNA matches TRBJ2-5 better. Per the germline V gene, CDR1 is MNHNS and CDR2 is SASEGT. The length of the CDR3 is 11 residues. The CDR3 loop is CASSIRGTQYF. The CDR3 DNA reads TGTGCCAGCAGTATACGGGGGACCCAGTACTTC.

J is TRBJ2-1 and V is TRBV7-2; D gene ambiguous. Germline-derived CDR1 and CDR2 are SGHTA and FQGNSA. This CDR3 is built from 12 residues. V was cut by 3 bases and J by 6 bases, with 6 bases left in between. The CDR3 sequence is CASSFNSNEQFF. The CDR3 DNA follows: TGTGCCAGCAGCTTCAATTCCAATGAGCAGTTCTTC.

In this sample, this clonotype turned up many times. This chain connects TRBV7-2 to TRBJ2-1, with D maybe TRBD2 (5 bases). Germline-derived CDR1 and CDR2 are SGHTA and FQGNSA. V was pared by 4 bases and J by 13 bases, with 29 bases between. This CDR3 is built from 17 residues. Here the CDR3 reads CASSSLPGSTNQETQFF. The CDR3, as DNA: TGTGCCAGCAGCTCACTCCCCGGGTCGACTAACCAAGAGACCCAGTTCTTC.

This chain joins TRBV6-8 and TRBJ2-1; tentative D call: TRBD1 (6 bases). The J call is doubtful: the DNA matches TRBJ2-5 better. CDR1 is MNHGY and CDR2 is SAAAGT in the germline V gene. CDR3 length: 14 residues. CDR3 sequence: CASRESWQGKTQYF. As DNA, the CDR3 is TGTGCCAGCAGGGAAAGTTGGCAGGGGAAGACCCAGTACTTC.

This clonotype was counted only a few times. In nucleotides, the CDR3 is TGTGCCAGCAGTGAAAGGGTGGGAATAGCCGAGCAGTACTTC. It is translated as CASSERVGIAEQYF. The chain joins TRBV6-1 to TRBJ2-1; D is uncertain. The J call could be wrong; TRBJ2-7 is a better fit for the DNA end. The CDR3 has 14 residues. CDR1 MNHNS and CDR2 SASEGT come from the germline V gene.

This clonotype was observed a handful of times. J is TRBJ2-7 and V is TRBV6-8, with D perhaps matching TRBD1 (5 bases). V lost 0 bases, J lost 3 bases, and 12 bases lay in between. The CDR3 is 15 residues long. Germline assignment: CDR1 MNHGY and CDR2 SAAAGT. The CDR3 bases are TGTGCCAGCAGTTACTCGGGGCAATTAAACTACGAGCAGTACTTC. This gives the protein CASSYSGQLNYEQYF.

The V gene is TRBV7-2, the J gene TRBJ2-1, with 9 bases aligning to TRBD2. The CDR3 has 15 amino acids. The germline gives CDR1 SGHTA, CDR2 FQGNSA. The trim removed 1 base at V and 6 bases at J, leaving 4 bases unmatched. CDR3 coding DNA: TGTGCCAGCAGCTTAGTAGCGGGGGTCCCCAATGAGCAGTTCTTC. Translating gives CASSLVAGVPNEQFF.

This clonotype has just one count. The J gene is TRBJ2-5, the V gene TRBV6-8; D is uncertain. V gave up 6 bases and J gave up 7 bases, with 9 bases separating them. Germline values: CDR1 MNHGY, CDR2 SAAAGT. The CDR3 loop spans 11 amino acids. DNA for the CDR3: TGTGCCAGCAGCGTCGCTTCGACCCAGTACTTC. Amino acid sequence: CASSVASTQYF.

Here the CDR3 DNA reads TGTGCCAGCAGCCCAACGGAGATACAAGAGACCCAGTACTTC. This sequence encodes CASSPTEIQETQYF. The V gene is TRBV7-6, the J gene TRBJ2-5; D gene ambiguous. The CDR3 loop spans 14 amino acids. CDR1 is SGHVS, CDR2 FNYEAQ, per germline. Trimming took off 5 bases at V and 2 bases at J, with 12 bases between the two ends.

The chain has TRBV27 and TRBJ2-3; D might be TRBD2 (5 bases). This CDR3 has 15 amino acids. V shed 4 bases and J shed 1 base, with 12 bases lying between them. CDR1 and CDR2 from the germline V gene are MNHEY and SMNVEV (reference sequence). The CDR3 sequence: CASSSPGAGTDTQYF. For the CDR3, the DNA is TGTGCCAGCAGTTCCCCTGGAGCGGGCACAGATACGCAGTATTTT.

In its sample, this clonotype was seen a few times. This chain connects TRBV6-1 to TRBJ2-5, with a weak D call TRBD1 (5 bases). Trimming removed 10 bases from V and 2 bases from J, with 14 bases in between. The CDR3 runs to 13 residues. Germline lookup yields CDR1 MNHNS and CDR2 SASEGT. CDR3 residues: CANRQYPQETQYF. CDR3 coding DNA: TGTGCCAACCGACAGTACCCACAAGAGACCCAGTACTTC.

This chain links TRBV27 with TRBJ2-1; D gene uncertain. The tail of the sequence fits TRBJ2-5 better, so the J call may be wrong. CDR1 is MNHEY, CDR2 SMNVEV, per germline (reference sequence). The CDR3 contains 14 residues. The CDR3 sequence: CASSFIRSGETQYF. The CDR3 DNA reads TGTGCCAGCAGTTTTATCCGGTCTGGGGAGACCCAGTACTTC.

V usage is TRBV6-1 and J usage is TRBJ2-1; D gene unclear. The CDR3 sequence is 14 residues long. Trimming stripped 6 bases from V and 0 bases from J, with 9 bases between. Germline V lookup: CDR1 MNHNS, CDR2 SASEGT. Here the CDR3 reads CASRAVSSYNEQFF. The CDR3 coding sequence is TGTGCCAGCAGGGCTGTTAGCTCCTACAATGAGCAGTTCTTC.

By sample fraction, this clonotype is medium-sized (0.01 to 0.1%). The chain employs TRBV6-1 and TRBJ2-2; D is undetermined. Between the trimmed V and J ends, which lost 6 bases and 6 bases, there was a span of 17 bases. This CDR3 spans 15 amino acids. CDR1 and CDR2 from the germline V gene are MNHNS and SASEGT. CDR3 DNA sequence: TGTGCCAGCAGACTCCAGTCCGGAATTCCCGGGGAGCTGTTTTTT. This encodes CASRLQSGIPGELFF.

V usage is TRBV7-2 and J usage is TRBJ2-5; TRBD1 aligns across 7 bases. Germline CDR1 SGHTA, CDR2 FQGNSA. The V segment lost 5 bases and the J segment 7 bases; nucleotides outside the gene matches: 19. This CDR3 region has 17 residues. CDR3 nucleotides: TGTGCCAGCAGCATAGACCCAGCCGGGACAGTTCATGGGACCCAGTACTTC. As protein: CASSIDPAGTVHGTQYF.

The J gene is TRBJ2-1, the V gene TRBV27, with D unclear. The closer fit of TRBJ2-5 to the DNA end suggests the J call may be wrong. Per the germline V gene, CDR1 is MNHEY and CDR2 is SMNVEV (reference sequence). This CDR3 is built from 12 residues. DNA for the CDR3: TGTGCCAGCAGTCCATCGACCGGGACCCAGTACTTC. Its translation is CASSPSTGTQYF.